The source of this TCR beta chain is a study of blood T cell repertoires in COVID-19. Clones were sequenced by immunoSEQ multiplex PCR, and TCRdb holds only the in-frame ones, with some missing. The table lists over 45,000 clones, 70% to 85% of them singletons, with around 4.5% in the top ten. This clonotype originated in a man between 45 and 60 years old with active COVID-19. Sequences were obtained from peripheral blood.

CDR3 sequence: CASSSPPRNYGYTF. The CDR3 DNA is TGTGCCAGCAGCTCCCCACCCCGGAACTATGGCTACACCTTC. V is TRBV11-2 and J is TRBJ1-2; D gene unclear. CDR3 length: 14 residues. CDR1 and CDR2 (germline): SGHAT, FQNNGV. V dropped 4 bases and J dropped 2 bases, with 11 bases sitting between them.